These T cell receptor beta chains were read from a single sample in a study of response to subunit inactivated influenza vaccine. TCRdb passed the RT-PCR reads through MiXCR, listing each CDR3 protein once. The sample consists of about 570,000 distinct CDR3 sequences, around 10% of them appearing once. The same data also contributed to another study, on T cells expressing NK-cell markers.

This material consisted of PBMCs from blood, taken on the day of vaccination. Receptors originate from a man in his fifties who received an inactivated influenza vaccine. CDR3s include the opening cysteine and the closing phenylalanine or tryptophan. Fields, in order: D gene, V gene, clone size, J gene, CDR3 protein, CDR3 DNA. D genes are given only for firm matches. For some rows the clone size is stated as once, few or many, or as a class when expanded; others skip it.

-	TRBV4-3	-	TRBJ1-3	CASSQESGAYSGNTIYF	TGCGCCAGCAGCCAAGAGTCAGGGGCGTACTCTGGAAACACCATATATTTT
-	TRBV29-1	few	TRBJ2-5	CSVEGAVEETQYF	TGCAGCGTTGAAGGGGCAGTTGAGGAGACCCAGTACTTC
-	TRBV4-2	-	TRBJ2-3	CASSQILAKNTDTQYF	TGTGCCAGCAGCCAAATATTAGCGAAAAACACAGATACGCAGTATTTT
-	TRBV7-9	-	TRBJ2-3	CASSLGDRTQYF	TGTGCCAGCAGCTTAGGGGACCGAACGCAGTATTTT
TRBD2	TRBV9	few	TRBJ2-1	CASSPQGGGLARFYNEQFF	TGTGCCAGCAGCCCCCAAGGGGGTGGACTAGCGCGATTCTACAATGAGCAGTTCTTC
-	TRBV14	-	TRBJ2-5	CASSQRRLETQYF	TGTGCCAGCAGCCAGCGGAGACTTGAGACCCAGTACTTC
-	TRBV20-1	few	TRBJ1-2	CSARDGSATLTNGYTF	TGCAGTGCTAGAGATGGGTCTGCCACCTTAACCAACGGCTACACCTTC
-	TRBV5-1	few	TRBJ2-5	CASSLTTPETQYF	TGCGCCAGCAGCTTGACGACCCCAGAGACCCAGTACTTC
TRBD2	TRBV20-1	-	TRBJ2-1	CCASRGGRRIYNEQFF	TGCTGTGCTAGCCGAGGCGGGAGGAGGATTTACAATGAGCAGTTCTTC
-	TRBV11-2	-	TRBJ2-7	CASSLGTSGTIPYEQYF	TGTGCCAGCAGCTTGGGGACCTCCGGCACGATTCCCTACGAGCAGTACTTC
-	TRBV14	-	TRBJ2-7	CASSQVGSEQYF	TGTGCCAGCAGCCAAGTAGGTAGTGAACAGTACTTC
-	TRBV7-2	-	TRBJ2-3	CASSFEGIDTQYF	TGTGCCAGCAGCTTCGAGGGAATAGATACGCAGTATTTT
TRBD1	TRBV9	few	TRBJ2-5	CASNRGQGDVDQYF	TGTGCCAGCAACCGAGGACAGGGGGACGTTGACCAGTACTTC
TRBD2	TRBV28	-	TRBJ2-5	CASSWTSGYGGETQYF	TGTGCCAGCAGTTGGACTAGCGGTTATGGGGGAGAGACCCAGTACTTC
TRBD1	TRBV5-1	few	TRBJ1-1	CASGTGGNTEAFF	TGCGCCAGTGGGACAGGAGGGAACACTGAAGCTTTCTTT